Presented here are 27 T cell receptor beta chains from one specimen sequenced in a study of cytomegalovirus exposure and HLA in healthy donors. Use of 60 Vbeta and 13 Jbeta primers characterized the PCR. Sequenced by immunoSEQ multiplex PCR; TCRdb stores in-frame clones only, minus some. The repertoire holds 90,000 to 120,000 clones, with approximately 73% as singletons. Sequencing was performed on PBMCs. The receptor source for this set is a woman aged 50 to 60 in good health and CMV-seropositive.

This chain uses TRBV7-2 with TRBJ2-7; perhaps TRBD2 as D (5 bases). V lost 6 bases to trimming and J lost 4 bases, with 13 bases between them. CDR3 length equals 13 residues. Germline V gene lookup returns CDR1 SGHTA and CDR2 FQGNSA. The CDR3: CASRSGVGYEQYF. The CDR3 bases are TGTGCCAGCAGATCCGGGGTGGGATACGAGCAGTACTTC.

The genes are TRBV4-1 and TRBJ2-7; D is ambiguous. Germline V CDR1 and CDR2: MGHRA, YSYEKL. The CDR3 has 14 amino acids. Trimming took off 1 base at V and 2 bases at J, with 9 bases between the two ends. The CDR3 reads CASSQGGSPYEQYF. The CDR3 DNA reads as TGCGCCAGCAGCCAAGGAGGCAGCCCCTACGAGCAGTACTTC.

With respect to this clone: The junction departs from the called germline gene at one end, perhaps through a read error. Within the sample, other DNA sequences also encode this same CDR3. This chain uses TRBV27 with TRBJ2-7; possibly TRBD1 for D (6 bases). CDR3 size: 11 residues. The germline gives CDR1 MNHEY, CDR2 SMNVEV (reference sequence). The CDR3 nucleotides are TGTGCCAGCGCAACAGGGAGCGAGCAGTATTTC. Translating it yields CASATGSEQYF.

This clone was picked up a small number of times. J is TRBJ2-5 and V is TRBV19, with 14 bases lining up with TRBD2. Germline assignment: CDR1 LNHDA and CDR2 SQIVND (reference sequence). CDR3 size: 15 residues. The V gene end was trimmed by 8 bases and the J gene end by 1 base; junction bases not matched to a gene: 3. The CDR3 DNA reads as TGTGCCAGTCAAGGACTAGCGGGGGGCCAAGAGACCCAGTACTTC. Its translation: CASQGLAGGQETQYF.

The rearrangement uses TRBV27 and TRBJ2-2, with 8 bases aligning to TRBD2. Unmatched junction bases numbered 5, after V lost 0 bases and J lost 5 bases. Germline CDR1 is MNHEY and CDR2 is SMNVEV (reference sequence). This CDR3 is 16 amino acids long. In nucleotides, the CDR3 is TGTGCCAGCAGTTTATCCGGGACTAGACGGACCGGGGAGCTGTTTTTT. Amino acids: CASSLSGTRRTGELFF.

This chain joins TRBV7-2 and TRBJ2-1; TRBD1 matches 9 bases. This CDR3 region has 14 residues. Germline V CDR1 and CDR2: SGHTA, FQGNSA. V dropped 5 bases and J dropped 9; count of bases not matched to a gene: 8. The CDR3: CASSKGQGSIEQFF. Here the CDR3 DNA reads TGTGCCAGCAGCAAGGGACAGGGAAGTATTGAGCAGTTCTTC. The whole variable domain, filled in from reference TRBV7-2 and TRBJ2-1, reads GAGVSQSPSNKVTEKGKDVELRCDPISGHTALYWYRQSLGQGLEFLIYFQGNSAPDKSGLPSDRFSAERTGGSVSTLTIQRTQQEDSAVYLCASSKGQGSIEQFFGPGTRLTVL.

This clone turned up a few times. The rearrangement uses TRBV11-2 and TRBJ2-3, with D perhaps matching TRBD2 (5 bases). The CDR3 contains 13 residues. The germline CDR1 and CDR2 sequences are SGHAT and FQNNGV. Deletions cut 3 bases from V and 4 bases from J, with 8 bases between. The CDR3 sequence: CASSLTIPDTQYF. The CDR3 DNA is TGTGCCAGCAGCTTGACTATCCCAGATACGCAGTATTTT.

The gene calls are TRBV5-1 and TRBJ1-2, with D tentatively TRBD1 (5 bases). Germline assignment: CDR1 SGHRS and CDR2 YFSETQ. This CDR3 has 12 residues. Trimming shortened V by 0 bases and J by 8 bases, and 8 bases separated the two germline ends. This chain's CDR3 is CASSLEGRGYTF. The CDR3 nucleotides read TGCGCCAGCAGCTTGGAGGGGAGGGGCTACACCTTC.

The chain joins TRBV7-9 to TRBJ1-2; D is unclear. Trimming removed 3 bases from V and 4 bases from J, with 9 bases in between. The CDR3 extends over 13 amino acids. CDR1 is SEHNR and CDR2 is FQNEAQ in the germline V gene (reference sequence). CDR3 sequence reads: CASSFENGYGYTF. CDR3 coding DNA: TGTGCCAGCAGCTTTGAGAATGGCTATGGCTACACCTTC.

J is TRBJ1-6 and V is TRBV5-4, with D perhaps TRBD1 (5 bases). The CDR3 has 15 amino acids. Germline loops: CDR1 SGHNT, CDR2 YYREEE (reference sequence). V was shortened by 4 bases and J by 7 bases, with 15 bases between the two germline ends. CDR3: CASSTRQQNNSPLHF. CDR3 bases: TGTGCCAGCAGCACTCGACAGCAGAACAATTCACCCCTCCACTTT.

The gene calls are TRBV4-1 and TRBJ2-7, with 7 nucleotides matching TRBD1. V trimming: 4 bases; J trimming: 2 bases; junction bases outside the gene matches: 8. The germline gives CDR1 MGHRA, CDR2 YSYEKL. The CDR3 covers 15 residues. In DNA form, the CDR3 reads TGCGCCAGCAGCCCTCGACAGGGCCTAACCTACGAGCAGTACTTC. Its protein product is CASSPRQGLTYEQYF.

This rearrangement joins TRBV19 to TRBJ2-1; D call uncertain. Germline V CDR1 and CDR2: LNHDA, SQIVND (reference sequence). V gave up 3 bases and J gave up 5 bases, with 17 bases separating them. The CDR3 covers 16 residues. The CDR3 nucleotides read TGTGCCAGTAGTATGCGTCGTTGGTTTCGTGACAATGAGCAGTTCTTC. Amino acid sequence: CASSMRRWFRDNEQFF.

The CDR3 DNA reads TGTGCCAGCAGTGAAGCGCGCGCGGAGTTCACAGATACGCAGTATTTT. It translates to CASSEARAEFTDTQYF. The V call is TRBV2, the J call TRBJ2-3; D is unresolved. The CDR3 has 16 residues. V was shortened by 0 bases and J by 2 bases, with 12 bases between the two germline ends. Per germline, CDR1 SNHLY and CDR2 FYNNEI.

CDR3 sequence (DNA): TGCGCCAGCAGCCAAGCGGGGAACACTGAAGCTTTCTTT. It encodes CASSQAGNTEAFF. This chain connects TRBV4-1 to TRBJ1-1, with unresolved D. This CDR3 has 13 amino acids. Germline CDR1 reads MGHRA; CDR2 reads YSYEKL. The V end was cut by 1 base, the J end by 1 base, with 4 bases between.

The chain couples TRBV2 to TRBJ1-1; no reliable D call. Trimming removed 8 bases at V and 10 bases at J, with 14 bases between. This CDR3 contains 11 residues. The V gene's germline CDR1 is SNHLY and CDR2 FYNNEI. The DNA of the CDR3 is TGTGCCAGCGATCGGAATGGCGGAGCTTTCTTT. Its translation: CASDRNGGAFF.

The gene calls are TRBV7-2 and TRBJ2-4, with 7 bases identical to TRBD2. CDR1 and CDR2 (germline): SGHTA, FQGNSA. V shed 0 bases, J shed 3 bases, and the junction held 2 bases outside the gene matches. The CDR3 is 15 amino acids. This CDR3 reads CASSLAPGGKNIQYF. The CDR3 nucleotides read TGTGCCAGCAGCTTAGCGCCGGGAGGCAAAAACATTCAGTACTTC.

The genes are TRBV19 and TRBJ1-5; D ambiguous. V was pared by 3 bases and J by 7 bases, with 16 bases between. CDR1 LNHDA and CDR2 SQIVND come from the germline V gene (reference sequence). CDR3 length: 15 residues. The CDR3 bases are TGTGCCAGTAGTATTATTGAGGTCGGTGAACAGCCCCAGCATTTT. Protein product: CASSIIEVGEQPQHF. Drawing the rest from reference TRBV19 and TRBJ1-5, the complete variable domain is DGGITQSPKYLFRKEGQNVTLSCEQNLNHDAMYWYRQDPGQGLRLIYYSQIVNDFQKGDIAEGYSVSREKKESFPLTVTSAQKNPTAFYLCASSIIEVGEQPQHFGDGTRLSIL.

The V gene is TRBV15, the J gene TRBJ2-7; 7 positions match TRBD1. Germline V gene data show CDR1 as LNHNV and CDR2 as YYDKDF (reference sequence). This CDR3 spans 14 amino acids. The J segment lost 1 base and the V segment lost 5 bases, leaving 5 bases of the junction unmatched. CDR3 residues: CATSVRDRSYEQYF. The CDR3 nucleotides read TGTGCCACCAGCGTCCGGGACAGATCCTACGAGCAGTACTTC.

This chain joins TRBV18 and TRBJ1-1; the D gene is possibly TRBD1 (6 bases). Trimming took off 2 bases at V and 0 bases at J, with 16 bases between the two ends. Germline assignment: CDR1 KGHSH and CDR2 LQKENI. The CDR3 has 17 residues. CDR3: CASSPEPLDRLNTEAFF. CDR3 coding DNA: TGTGCCAGCTCACCAGAGCCCTTGGACAGATTGAACACTGAAGCTTTCTTT. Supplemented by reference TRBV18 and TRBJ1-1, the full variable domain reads NAGVMQNPRHLVRRRGQEARLRCSPMKGHSHVYWYRQLPEEGLKFMVYLQKENIIDESGMPKERFSAEFPKEGPSILRIQQVVRGDSAAYFCASSPEPLDRLNTEAFFGQGTRLTVV.

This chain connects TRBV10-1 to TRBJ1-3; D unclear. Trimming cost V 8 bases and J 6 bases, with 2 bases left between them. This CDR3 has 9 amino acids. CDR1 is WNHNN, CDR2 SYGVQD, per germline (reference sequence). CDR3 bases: TGCGCCAGCCAAAACACCATATATTTT. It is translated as CASQNTIYF.

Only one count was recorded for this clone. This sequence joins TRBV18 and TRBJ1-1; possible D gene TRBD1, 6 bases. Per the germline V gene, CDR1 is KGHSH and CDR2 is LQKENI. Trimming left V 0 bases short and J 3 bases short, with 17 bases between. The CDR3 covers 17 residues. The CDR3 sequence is CASSPPWEQGIHTEAFF. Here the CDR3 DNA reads TGTGCCAGCTCACCACCTTGGGAACAGGGAATCCACACTGAAGCTTTCTTT.

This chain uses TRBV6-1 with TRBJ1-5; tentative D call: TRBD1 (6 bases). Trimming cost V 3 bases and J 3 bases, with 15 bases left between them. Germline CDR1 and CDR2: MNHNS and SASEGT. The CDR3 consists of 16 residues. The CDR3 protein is CASSERRTALNQPQHF. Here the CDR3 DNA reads TGTGCCAGCAGTGAGAGGAGGACAGCCCTCAATCAGCCCCAGCATTTT.

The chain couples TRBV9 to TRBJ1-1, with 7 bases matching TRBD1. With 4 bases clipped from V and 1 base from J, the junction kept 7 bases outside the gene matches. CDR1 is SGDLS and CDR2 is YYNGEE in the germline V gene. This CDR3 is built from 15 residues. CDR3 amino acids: CASSPTDRWNTEAFF. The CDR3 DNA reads TGTGCCAGCAGCCCCACGGACAGGTGGAACACTGAAGCTTTCTTT.

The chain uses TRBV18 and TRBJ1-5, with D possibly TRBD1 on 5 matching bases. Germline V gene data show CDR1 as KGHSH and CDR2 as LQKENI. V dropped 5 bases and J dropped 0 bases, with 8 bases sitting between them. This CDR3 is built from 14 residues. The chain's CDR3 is CASSSTDSNQPQHF. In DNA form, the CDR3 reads TGTGCCAGCTCATCGACAGATAGCAATCAGCCCCAGCATTTT.

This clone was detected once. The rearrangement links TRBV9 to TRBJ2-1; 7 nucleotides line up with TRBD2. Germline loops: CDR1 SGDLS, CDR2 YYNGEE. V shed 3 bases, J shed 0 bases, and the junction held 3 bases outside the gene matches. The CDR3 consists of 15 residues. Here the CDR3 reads CASSGGGSSYNEQFF. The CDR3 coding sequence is TGTGCCAGCAGCGGCGGGGGAAGCTCCTACAATGAGCAGTTCTTC.

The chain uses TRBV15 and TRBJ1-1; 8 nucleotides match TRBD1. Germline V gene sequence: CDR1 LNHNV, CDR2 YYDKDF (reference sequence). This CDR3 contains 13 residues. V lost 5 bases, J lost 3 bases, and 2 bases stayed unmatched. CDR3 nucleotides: TGTGCCACCAGCGGACAGGGATACACTGAAGCTTTCTTT. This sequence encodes CATSGQGYTEAFF.

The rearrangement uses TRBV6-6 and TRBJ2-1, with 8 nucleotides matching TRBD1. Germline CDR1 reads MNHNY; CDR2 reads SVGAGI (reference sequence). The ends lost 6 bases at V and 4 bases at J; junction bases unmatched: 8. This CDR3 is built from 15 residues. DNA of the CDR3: TGTGCCAGCAGCCCCGCCGACAGGGGATACAATGAGCAGTTCTTC. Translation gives CASSPADRGYNEQFF.